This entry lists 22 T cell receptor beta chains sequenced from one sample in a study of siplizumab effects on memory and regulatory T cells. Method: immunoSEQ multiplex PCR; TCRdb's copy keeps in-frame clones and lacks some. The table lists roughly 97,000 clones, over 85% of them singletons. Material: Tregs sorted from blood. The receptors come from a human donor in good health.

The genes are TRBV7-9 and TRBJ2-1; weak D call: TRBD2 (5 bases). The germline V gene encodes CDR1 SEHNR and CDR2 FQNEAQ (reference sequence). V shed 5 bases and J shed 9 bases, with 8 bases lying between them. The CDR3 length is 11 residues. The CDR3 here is CASSTEAEQFF. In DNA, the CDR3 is TGTGCCAGCAGCACGGAGGCTGAGCAGTTCTTC.

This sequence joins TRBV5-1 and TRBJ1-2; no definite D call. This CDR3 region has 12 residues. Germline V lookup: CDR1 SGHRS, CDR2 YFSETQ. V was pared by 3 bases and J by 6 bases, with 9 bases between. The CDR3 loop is CASSSGSDGYTF. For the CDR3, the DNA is TGCGCCAGCAGCTCCGGCAGCGATGGCTACACCTTC.

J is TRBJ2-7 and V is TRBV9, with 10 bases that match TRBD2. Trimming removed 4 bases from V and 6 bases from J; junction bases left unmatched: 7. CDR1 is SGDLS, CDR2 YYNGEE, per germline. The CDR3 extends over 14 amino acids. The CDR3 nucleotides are TGTGCCAGCAGCTCAATAGCGGGGGGTGTCGAGCAGTACTTC. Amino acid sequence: CASSSIAGGVEQYF.

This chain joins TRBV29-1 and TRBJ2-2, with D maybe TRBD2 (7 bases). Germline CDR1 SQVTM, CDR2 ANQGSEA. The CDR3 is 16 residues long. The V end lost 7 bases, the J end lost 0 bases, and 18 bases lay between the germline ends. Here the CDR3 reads CSAPAKGGSNTGELFF. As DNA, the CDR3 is TGCAGCGCTCCCGCTAAGGGGGGGTCGAACACCGGGGAGCTGTTTTTT.

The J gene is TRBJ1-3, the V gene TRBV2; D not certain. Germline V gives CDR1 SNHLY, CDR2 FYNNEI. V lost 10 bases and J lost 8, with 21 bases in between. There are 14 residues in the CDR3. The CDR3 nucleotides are TGTGCCACACAACCCCGGAGGTGGTTTGACACCATATATTTT. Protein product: CATQPRRWFDTIYF. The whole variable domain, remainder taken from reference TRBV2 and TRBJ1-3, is EPEVTQTPSHQVTQMGQEVILRCVPISNHLYFYWYRQILGQKVEFLVSFYNNEISEKSEIFDDQFSVERPDGSNFTLKIRSTKLEDSAMYFCATQPRRWFDTIYFGEGSWLTVV.

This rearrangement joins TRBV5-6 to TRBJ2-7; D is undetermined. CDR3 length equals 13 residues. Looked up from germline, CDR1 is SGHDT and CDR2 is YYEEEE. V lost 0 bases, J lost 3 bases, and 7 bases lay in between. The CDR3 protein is CASSLAMGYEQYF. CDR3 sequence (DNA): TGTGCCAGCAGCTTGGCAATGGGCTACGAGCAGTACTTC.

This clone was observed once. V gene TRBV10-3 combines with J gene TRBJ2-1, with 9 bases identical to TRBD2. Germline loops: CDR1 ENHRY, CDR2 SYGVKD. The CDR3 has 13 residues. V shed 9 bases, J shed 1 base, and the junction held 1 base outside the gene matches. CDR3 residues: CAITSGSYNEQFF. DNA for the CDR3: TGTGCCATAACTAGCGGGTCCTACAATGAGCAGTTCTTC.

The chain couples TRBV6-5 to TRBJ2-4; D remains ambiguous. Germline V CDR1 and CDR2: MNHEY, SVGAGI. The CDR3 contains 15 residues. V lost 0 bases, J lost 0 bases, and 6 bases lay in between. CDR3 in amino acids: CASSYSILAKNIQYF. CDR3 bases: TGTGCCAGCAGTTACTCGATCCTAGCCAAAAACATTCAGTACTTC.

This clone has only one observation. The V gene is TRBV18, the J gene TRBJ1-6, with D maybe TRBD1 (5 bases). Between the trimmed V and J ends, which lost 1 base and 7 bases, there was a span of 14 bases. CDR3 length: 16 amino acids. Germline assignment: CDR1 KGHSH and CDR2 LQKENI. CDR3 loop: CASSPQVGGRNSPLHF. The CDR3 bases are TGTGCCAGCTCACCACAGGTGGGGGGTCGAAATTCACCCCTCCACTTT.

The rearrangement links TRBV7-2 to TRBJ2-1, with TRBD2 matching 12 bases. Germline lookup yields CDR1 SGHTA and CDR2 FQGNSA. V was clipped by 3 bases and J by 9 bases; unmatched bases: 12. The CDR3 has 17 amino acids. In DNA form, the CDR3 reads TGTGCCAGCAGCTTTATCTTGCTAGCGGGGGGGCTGAGTGAGCAGTTCTTC. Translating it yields CASSFILLAGGLSEQFF.

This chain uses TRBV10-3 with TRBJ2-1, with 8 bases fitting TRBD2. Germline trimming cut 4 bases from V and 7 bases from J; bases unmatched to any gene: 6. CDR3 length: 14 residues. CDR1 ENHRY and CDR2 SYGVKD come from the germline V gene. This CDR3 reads CAISAGAGVNEQFF. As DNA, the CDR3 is TGTGCCATCAGTGCCGGAGCGGGGGTTAATGAGCAGTTCTTC.

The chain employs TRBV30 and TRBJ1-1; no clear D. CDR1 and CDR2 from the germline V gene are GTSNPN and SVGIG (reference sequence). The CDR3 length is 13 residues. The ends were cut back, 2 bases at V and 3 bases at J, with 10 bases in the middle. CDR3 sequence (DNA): TGTGCCTGGAGTCGTGGTCCCTACACTGAAGCTTTCTTT. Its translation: CAWSRGPYTEAFF.

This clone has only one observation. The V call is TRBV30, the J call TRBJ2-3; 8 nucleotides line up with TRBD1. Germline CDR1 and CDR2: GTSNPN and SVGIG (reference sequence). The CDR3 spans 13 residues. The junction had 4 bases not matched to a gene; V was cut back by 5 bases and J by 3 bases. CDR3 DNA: TGTGCCTGGCTTAGACAGGGGACAGATACGCAGTATTTT. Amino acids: CAWLRQGTDTQYF.

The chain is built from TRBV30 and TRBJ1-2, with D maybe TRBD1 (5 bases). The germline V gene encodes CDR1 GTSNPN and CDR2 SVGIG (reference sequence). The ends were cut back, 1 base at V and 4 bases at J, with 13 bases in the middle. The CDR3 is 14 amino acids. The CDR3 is CAWSARAGSYGYTF. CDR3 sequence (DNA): TGTGCCTGGAGTGCCCGGGCAGGGAGCTATGGCTACACCTTC.

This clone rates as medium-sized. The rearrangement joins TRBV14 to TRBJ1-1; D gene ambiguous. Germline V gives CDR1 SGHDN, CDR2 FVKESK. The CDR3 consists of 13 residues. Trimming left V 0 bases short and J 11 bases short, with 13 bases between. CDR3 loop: CASSQDRAGSAFF. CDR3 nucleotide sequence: TGTGCCAGCAGCCAAGATCGAGCGGGTTCGGCTTTCTTT.

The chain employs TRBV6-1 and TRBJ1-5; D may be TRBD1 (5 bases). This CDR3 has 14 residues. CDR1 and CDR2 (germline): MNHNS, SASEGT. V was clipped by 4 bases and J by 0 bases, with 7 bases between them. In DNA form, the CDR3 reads TGTGCCAGCAGTGCAGGGTATAGCAATCAGCCCCAGCATTTT. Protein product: CASSAGYSNQPQHF.

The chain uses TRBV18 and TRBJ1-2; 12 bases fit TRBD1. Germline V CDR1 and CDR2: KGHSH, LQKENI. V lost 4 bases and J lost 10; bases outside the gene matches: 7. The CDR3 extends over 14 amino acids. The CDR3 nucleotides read TGTGCCAGCTCACAAGGGACAGGGGGCCATGACTACACCTTC. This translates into CASSQGTGGHDYTF.

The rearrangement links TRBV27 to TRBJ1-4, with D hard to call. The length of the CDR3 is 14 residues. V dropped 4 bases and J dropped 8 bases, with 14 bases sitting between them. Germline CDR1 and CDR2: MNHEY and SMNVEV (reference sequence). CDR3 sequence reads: CASSYQVQGEKLFF. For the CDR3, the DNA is TGTGCCAGCAGTTACCAGGTCCAAGGCGAAAAACTGTTTTTT. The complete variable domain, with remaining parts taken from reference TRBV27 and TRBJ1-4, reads EAQVTQNPRYLITVTGKKLTVTCSQNMNHEYMSWYRQDPGLGLRQIYYSMNVEVTDKGDVPEGYKVSRKEKRNFPLILESPSPNQTSLYFCASSYQVQGEKLFFGSGTQLSVL.

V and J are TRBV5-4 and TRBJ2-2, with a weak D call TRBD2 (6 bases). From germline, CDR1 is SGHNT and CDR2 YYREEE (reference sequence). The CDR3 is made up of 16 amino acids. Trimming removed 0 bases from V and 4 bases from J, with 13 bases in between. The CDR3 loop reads CASSLAAGSGTGELFF. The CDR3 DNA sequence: TGTGCCAGCAGCTTGGCCGCGGGGTCGGGCACCGGGGAGCTGTTTTTT.

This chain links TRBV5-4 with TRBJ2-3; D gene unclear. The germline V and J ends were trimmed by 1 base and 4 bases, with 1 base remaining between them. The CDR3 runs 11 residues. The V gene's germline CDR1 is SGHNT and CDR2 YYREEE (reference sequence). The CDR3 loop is CASSLSDTQYF. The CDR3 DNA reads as TGTGCCAGCAGCTTGTCAGATACGCAGTATTTT. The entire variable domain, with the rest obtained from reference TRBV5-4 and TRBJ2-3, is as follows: ETGVTQSPTHLIKTRGQQVTLRCSSQSGHNTVSWYQQALGQGPQFIFQYYREEENGRGNFPPRFSGLQFPNYSSELNVNALELDDSALYLCASSLSDTQYFGPGTRLTVL.

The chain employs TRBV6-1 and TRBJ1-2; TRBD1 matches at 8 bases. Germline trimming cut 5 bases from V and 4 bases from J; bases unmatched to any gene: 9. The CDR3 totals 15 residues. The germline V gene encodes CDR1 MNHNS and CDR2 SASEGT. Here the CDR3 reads CASSISGQAFYGYTF. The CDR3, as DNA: TGTGCCAGCAGTATCTCGGGACAGGCCTTCTATGGCTACACCTTC.

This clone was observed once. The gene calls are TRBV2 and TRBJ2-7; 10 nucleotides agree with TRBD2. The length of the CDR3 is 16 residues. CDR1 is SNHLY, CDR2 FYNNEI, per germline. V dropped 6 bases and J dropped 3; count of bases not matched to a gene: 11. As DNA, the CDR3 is TGTGCCAGCAGCGTAGACACTAGCGGGGTAGGCTACGAGCAGTACTTC. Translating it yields CASSVDTSGVGYEQYF.